The 30 T cell receptor beta chains presented below share a single source sample, sequenced in a study of cytomegalovirus exposure and HLA in healthy donors. Amplification used 60 Vbeta primers and 13 Jbeta primers. TCRdb's table, derived via immunoSEQ multiplex PCR, lists solely in-frame clones and lacks some. Here the sample spans under 85,000 clones, almost 80% being singletons. The sequencing sample was made of PBMCs. The receptor source for this set is a woman aged 35 to 49 in good health and CMV-seropositive.

This chain joins TRBV19 and TRBJ2-7, with D tentatively TRBD1 (6 bases). Germline values: CDR1 LNHDA, CDR2 SQIVND (reference sequence). The CDR3 has 14 amino acids. The ends were cut back, 5 bases at V and 6 bases at J, with 17 bases in the middle. CDR3 sequence: CASSSGTFEGEQYF. CDR3 nucleotides: TGTGCCAGTAGTTCCGGGACATTCGAGGGCGAGCAGTACTTC.

The V gene is TRBV27, the J gene TRBJ2-7, with 10 bases matching TRBD2. The V segment lost 5 bases and the J segment 2 bases; nucleotides outside the gene matches: 15. This CDR3 comprises 18 residues. Germline V gene data show CDR1 as MNHEY and CDR2 as SMNVEV (reference sequence). Here the CDR3 DNA reads TGTGCCAGCAGTCCCCATGAGGGGCTAGCGGGAGTACCCTACGAGCAGTACTTC. Translation gives CASSPHEGLAGVPYEQYF.

CDR3 sequence (DNA): TGTGCCAGCACCTCCGGGGGGGGGAATCAGCCCCAGCATTTT. As protein: CASTSGGGNQPQHF. The chain uses TRBV28 and TRBJ1-5, with D perhaps TRBD1 (5 bases). This CDR3 has 14 amino acids. Germline values: CDR1 MDHEN, CDR2 SYDVKM. The V end lost 7 bases, the J end lost 4 bases, and 14 bases lay between the germline ends. Drawing the rest from reference TRBV28 and TRBJ1-5, the complete variable domain is DVKVTQSSRYLVKRTGEKVFLECVQDMDHENMFWYRQDPGLGLRLIYFSYDVKMKEKGDIPEGYSVSREKKERFSLILESASTNQTSMYLCASTSGGGNQPQHFGDGTRLSIL.

The V call is TRBV30, the J call TRBJ2-3; 11 nucleotides line up with TRBD2. CDR1 is GTSNPN, CDR2 SVGIG, per germline (reference sequence). V lost 4 bases to trimming and J lost 1 base; unmatched junction nucleotides: 10. This CDR3 is built from 17 residues. The CDR3 DNA follows: TGTGCCTGGACCAAGGGGTCGACTAGCGGGGGCACAGATACGCAGTATTTT. Amino acid sequence: CAWTKGSTSGGTDTQYF.

V usage is TRBV15 and J usage is TRBJ1-1; 8 bases agree with TRBD1. This CDR3 has 14 amino acids. Per germline, CDR1 LNHNV and CDR2 YYDKDF (reference sequence). The junction had 3 bases not matched to a gene; V was cut back by 5 bases and J by 1 base. CDR3 sequence reads: CATSLGQGNTEAFF. In DNA form, the CDR3 reads TGTGCCACCAGCCTAGGACAGGGGAACACTGAAGCTTTCTTT.

This sequence joins TRBV4-1 and TRBJ2-1; 11 nucleotides match TRBD2. This CDR3 spans 18 amino acids. The J segment lost 4 bases and the V segment lost 1 base, leaving 9 bases of the junction unmatched. Per the germline V gene, CDR1 is MGHRA and CDR2 is YSYEKL. The CDR3 sequence is CASSQAGLAGGPYNEQFF. DNA of the CDR3: TGCGCCAGCAGCCAAGCGGGTCTAGCGGGGGGCCCGTACAATGAGCAGTTCTTC.

V and J are TRBV28 and TRBJ2-5; the D is unclear. V lost 7 bases and J 2 bases, leaving 5 bases between the germline ends. The CDR3 loop spans 11 amino acids. Germline CDR1 MDHEN, CDR2 SYDVKM. CDR3 bases: TGTGCCAGCAAAACTCAAGAGACCCAGTACTTC. This codes for CASKTQETQYF.

The chain joins TRBV9 to TRBJ2-5; 10 nucleotides line up with TRBD2. This CDR3 region has 16 residues. Unmatched junction bases numbered 11, after V lost 4 bases and J lost 5 bases. Germline CDR1 SGDLS, CDR2 YYNGEE. CDR3 DNA sequence: TGTGCCAGCAGCAGGAAGGCTAGCGGGAGTGGGGAGACCCAGTACTTC. Its protein is CASSRKASGSGETQYF.

This clone appeared a few times. This rearrangement joins TRBV15 to TRBJ2-5; 8 positions agree with TRBD2. CDR1 is LNHNV, CDR2 YYDKDF, per germline (reference sequence). J lost 6 bases, V lost 7 bases, and 13 bases had no gene match. The CDR3 totals 15 residues. CDR3 sequence reads: CATTPGGSGTKTQYF. In DNA, the CDR3 is TGTGCCACCACCCCCGGAGGTAGCGGGACAAAGACCCAGTACTTC.

This rearrangement joins TRBV6-6 to TRBJ1-2; possibly TRBD1 for D (6 bases). The ends were cut back, 2 bases at V and 3 bases at J, with 10 bases in the middle. CDR3 length: 14 amino acids. Germline CDR1 and CDR2: MNHNY and SVGAGI (reference sequence). The chain's CDR3 is CASSYDRTDYGYTF. As DNA, the CDR3 is TGTGCCAGCAGTTACGACAGGACCGACTATGGCTACACCTTC.

The V and J genes are TRBV15 and TRBJ1-1; the D gene is possibly TRBD1 (6 bases). Per the germline V gene, CDR1 is LNHNV and CDR2 is YYDKDF (reference sequence). The CDR3 has 15 residues. The germline V and J ends were trimmed by 1 base and 1 base, with 10 bases remaining between them. The CDR3 DNA follows: TGTGCCACCAGCAGAGGCCTACAGGGGAACACTGAAGCTTTCTTT. It is translated as CATSRGLQGNTEAFF.

This clone was detected only a few times. The chain couples TRBV5-5 to TRBJ1-4, with 9 bases matching TRBD1. The germline gives CDR1 SGHKS, CDR2 YYEKEE (reference sequence). The J segment lost 9 bases and the V segment lost 0 bases, leaving 6 bases of the junction unmatched. The CDR3 runs 15 residues. The CDR3 region has the DNA TGTGCCAGCAGCTTGGTGGGACAGGGAGCCCAAAAACTGTTTTTT. This encodes CASSLVGQGAQKLFF.

The rearrangement joins TRBV2 to TRBJ2-1; D gene ambiguous. Germline V gene data show CDR1 as SNHLY and CDR2 as FYNNEI. CDR3 length equals 14 residues. V gave up 10 bases and J gave up 4 bases, with 17 bases separating them. DNA of the CDR3: TGTGCCACCAGGCGGTCGATCGCTTACAATGAGCAGTTCTTC. Translation: CATRRSIAYNEQFF.

The chain recombines TRBV12-5 with TRBJ1-4; 8 bases agree with TRBD1. The CDR3 is 21 amino acids. The V segment lost 1 base and the J segment 8 bases; nucleotides outside the gene matches: 24. Germline V gene lookup returns CDR1 LGHNT and CDR2 FRNRAP. The CDR3 is CASGLAHRLDRVYGFEEKLFF. For the CDR3, the DNA is TGTGCTAGTGGTTTGGCCCATCGTCTGGACAGGGTCTATGGCTTTGAAGAAAAACTGTTTTTT.

The chain recombines TRBV1 with TRBJ2-7; TRBD1 reflects the table's D call only, with no check against the DNA. TRBV1 is marked as a pseudogene. The CDR3 has 18 amino acids. Here the CDR3 reads CTSSPPQNVDLFSYEQYF. The CDR3 DNA is TGCACCAGCAGCCCTCCACAGAATGTCGACCTATTCTCCTACGAGCAGTACTTC.

CDR3: CASSVLAGVQETQYF. In DNA form, the CDR3 reads TGTGCCAGCAGTGTACTAGCGGGAGTCCAAGAGACCCAGTACTTC. V usage is TRBV25-1 and J usage is TRBJ2-5; 11 nucleotides match TRBD2. With 4 bases clipped from V and 1 base from J, the junction kept 2 bases outside the gene matches. The germline V gene has CDR1 MGHDK and CDR2 SYGVNS. This CDR3 has 15 amino acids.

The chain uses TRBV18 and TRBJ1-2, with D possibly matching TRBD1 (5 bases). This CDR3 is built from 17 residues. The V and J ends lost 2 bases and 1 base respectively, with 17 bases between them. The germline V gene has CDR1 KGHSH and CDR2 LQKENI. DNA for the CDR3: TGTGCCAGCTCACCAGGTCTCAGGGCCCTGAATAACTATGGCTACACCTTC. Amino acid sequence: CASSPGLRALNNYGYTF.

V and J are TRBV25-1 and TRBJ1-5; no definite D call. This CDR3 contains 13 residues. Trimming cost V 6 bases and J 7 bases, with 13 bases left between them. The germline V gene encodes CDR1 MGHDK and CDR2 SYGVNS. The CDR3 loop is CASRGGLGQPQHF. The CDR3 coding sequence is TGTGCCAGCAGGGGAGGGTTAGGGCAGCCCCAGCATTTT.

The genes are TRBV30 and TRBJ1-2; D is possibly TRBD1 (6 bases). V dropped 4 bases and J dropped 4 bases, with 10 bases sitting between them. Germline values: CDR1 GTSNPN, CDR2 SVGIG (reference sequence). This CDR3 comprises 12 residues. For the CDR3, the DNA is TGTGCCTGGATCAGGGGAATCTATGGCTACACCTTC. Its protein product is CAWIRGIYGYTF.

The chain couples TRBV5-1 to TRBJ2-1, with 11 bases identical to TRBD2. J was trimmed by 12 bases and V by 4 bases; bases with no gene match: 21. There are 18 residues in the CDR3. The V gene's germline CDR1 is SGHRS and CDR2 YFSETQ. CDR3 residues: CASSPGPSGTSGQMGQFF. The CDR3 DNA reads as TGCGCCAGCAGCCCGGGTCCTTCCGGGACTAGCGGCCAAATGGGGCAGTTCTTC.

The V call is TRBV2, the J call TRBJ1-2; TRBD1 agrees at 9 bases. V dropped 8 bases and J dropped 8; count of bases not matched to a gene: 21. The V gene's germline CDR1 is SNHLY and CDR2 FYNNEI. CDR3 length: 17 amino acids. CDR3 region: CASYTGDRVSRSTGYTF. The CDR3 DNA sequence: TGTGCCAGCTACACCGGGGACAGGGTATCTCGTTCGACCGGCTACACCTTC.

The V gene is TRBV7-8, the J gene TRBJ2-6; a weak D match, TRBD1 (6 bases). From germline, CDR1 is SGHVS and CDR2 FQNEAQ. V was shortened by 10 bases and J by 1 base, with 20 bases between the two germline ends. This CDR3 comprises 17 residues. The CDR3 protein is CAIGTQGPLSGANVLTF. The CDR3 nucleotides read TGTGCCATCGGAACACAGGGACCCCTTTCTGGGGCCAACGTCCTGACTTTC.

V and J are TRBV5-4 and TRBJ1-1; no clear D gene. V lost 1 base and J lost 6, with 10 bases in between. The CDR3 spans 13 residues. Germline CDR1 is SGHNT and CDR2 is YYREEE (reference sequence). This CDR3 is CASSLLGWSEAFF. CDR3 sequence (DNA): TGTGCCAGCAGCTTGCTCGGGTGGTCTGAAGCTTTCTTT.

The J gene is TRBJ1-1, the V gene TRBV18; D is perhaps TRBD1 (5 bases). The V gene lost 3 bases and the J gene lost 7 bases, with 15 bases spanning the gap. Germline V gene data show CDR1 as KGHSH and CDR2 as LQKENI. The CDR3 is made up of 14 amino acids. For the CDR3, the DNA is TGTGCCAGCTCACCGGGGGGTTCCCCGCGTGAAGCTTTCTTT. This translates into CASSPGGSPREAFF. Full variable domain (remainder filled in from reference TRBV18 and TRBJ1-1): NAGVMQNPRHLVRRRGQEARLRCSPMKGHSHVYWYRQLPEEGLKFMVYLQKENIIDESGMPKERFSAEFPKEGPSILRIQQVVRGDSAAYFCASSPGGSPREAFFGQGTRLTVV.

As DNA, the CDR3 is TGTGCCAGCAGCTGGGACAGGGCCATAAACTATGGCTACACCTTC. This sequence encodes CASSWDRAINYGYTF. This chain uses TRBV7-2 with TRBJ1-2; 9 bases fit TRBD1. J gave up 2 bases and V 4 bases, and 5 bases lay outside the gene matches. CDR3 length: 15 residues. Germline V gives CDR1 SGHTA, CDR2 FQGNSA.

This clone was seen more than once but under ten times. This chain connects TRBV19 to TRBJ1-5; 7 bases line up with TRBD1. This CDR3 comprises 16 residues. Trimming took 3 bases from V and 3 from J; bases not matched to a gene: 8. In germline, CDR1 is LNHDA, CDR2 SQIVND (reference sequence). CDR3: CASSIPLDRVNQPQHF. The DNA of the CDR3 is TGTGCCAGTAGTATCCCCCTCGACAGGGTCAATCAGCCCCAGCATTTT.

In nucleotides, the CDR3 is TGCGCCAGCAGCTCGTCATTAGCTAACTATGGCTACACCTTC. This gives the protein CASSSSLANYGYTF. The rearrangement uses TRBV5-1 and TRBJ1-2, with D hard to call. The CDR3 spans 14 residues. Germline CDR1 reads SGHRS; CDR2 reads YFSETQ. Deletions cut 3 bases from V and 0 bases from J, with 9 bases between.

The chain carries TRBV6-5 and TRBJ2-7, with 8 bases fitting TRBD1. After removal of 6 bases from V and 2 bases from J, the junction contained 9 bases not matched to a gene. The CDR3 totals 15 residues. CDR1 is MNHEY and CDR2 is SVGAGI in the germline V gene. The CDR3, as DNA: TGTGCCAGCAGGGCAGGGGGCGCTTTGGCCTACGAGCAGTACTTC. It encodes CASRAGGALAYEQYF.

This chain joins TRBV29-1 and TRBJ2-3; TRBD2 matches at 9 bases. The CDR3 is 13 residues long. Germline trimming cut 7 bases from V and 3 bases from J; bases unmatched to any gene: 5. In germline, CDR1 is SQVTM, CDR2 ANQGSEA. The CDR3 is CSEKLAGTDTQYF. The CDR3 DNA sequence: TGCAGCGAAAAGCTAGCGGGGACAGATACGCAGTATTTT.

The chain recombines TRBV7-9 with TRBJ1-1; 7 bases are a match to TRBD1. After removal of 5 bases from V and 7 bases from J, the junction contained 10 bases not matched to a gene. From germline, CDR1 is SEHNR and CDR2 FQNEAQ (reference sequence). The CDR3 runs 14 residues. The CDR3 bases are TGTGCCAGCAGCCGGACGGGACAGCATAATGAAGCTTTCTTT. It codes for CASSRTGQHNEAFF.